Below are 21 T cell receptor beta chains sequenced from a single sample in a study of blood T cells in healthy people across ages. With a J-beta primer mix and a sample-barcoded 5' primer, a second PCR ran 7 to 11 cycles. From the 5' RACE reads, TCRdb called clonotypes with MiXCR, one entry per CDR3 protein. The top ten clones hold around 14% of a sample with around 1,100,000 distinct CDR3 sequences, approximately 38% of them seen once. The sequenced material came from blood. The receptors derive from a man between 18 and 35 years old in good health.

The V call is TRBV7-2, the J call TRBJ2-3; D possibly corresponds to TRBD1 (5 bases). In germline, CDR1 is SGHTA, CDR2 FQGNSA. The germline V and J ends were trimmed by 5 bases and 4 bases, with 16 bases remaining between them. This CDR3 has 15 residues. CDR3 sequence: CASSRSSTEADTQYF. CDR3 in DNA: TGTGCCAGCAGCCGCTCCTCGACAGAAGCAGATACGCAGTATTTT.

CDR3 nucleotide sequence: TGTGCCAGCAGCTTCCCTAGAGGATCGAACACCGGGGAGCTGTTTTTT. As protein: CASSFPRGSNTGELFF. V usage is TRBV28 and J usage is TRBJ2-2; D ambiguous. The germline V gene encodes CDR1 MDHEN and CDR2 SYDVKM. The ends were cut back, 6 bases at V and 0 bases at J, with 14 bases in the middle. This CDR3 is built from 16 residues.

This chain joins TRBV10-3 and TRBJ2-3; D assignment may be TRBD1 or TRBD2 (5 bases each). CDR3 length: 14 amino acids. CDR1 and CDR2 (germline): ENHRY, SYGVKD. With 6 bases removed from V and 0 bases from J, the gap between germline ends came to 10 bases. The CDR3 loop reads CAIRLEGSTDTQYF. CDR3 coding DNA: TGTGCCATCAGGCTCGAGGGGAGCACAGATACGCAGTATTTT.

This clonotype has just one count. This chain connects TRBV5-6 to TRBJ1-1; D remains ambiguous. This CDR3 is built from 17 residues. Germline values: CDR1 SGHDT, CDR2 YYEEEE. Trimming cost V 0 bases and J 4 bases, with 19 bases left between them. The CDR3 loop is CASSLAGPHSRGTEAFF. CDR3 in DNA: TGTGCCAGCAGCTTGGCAGGTCCCCACAGTCGTGGCACTGAAGCTTTCTTT.

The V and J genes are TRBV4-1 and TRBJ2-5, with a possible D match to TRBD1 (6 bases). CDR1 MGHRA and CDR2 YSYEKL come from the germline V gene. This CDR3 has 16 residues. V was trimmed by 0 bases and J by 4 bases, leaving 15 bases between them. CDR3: CASSQDRLGAGETQYF. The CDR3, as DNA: TGCGCCAGCAGCCAAGATCGCTTGGGGGCTGGAGAGACCCAGTACTTC.

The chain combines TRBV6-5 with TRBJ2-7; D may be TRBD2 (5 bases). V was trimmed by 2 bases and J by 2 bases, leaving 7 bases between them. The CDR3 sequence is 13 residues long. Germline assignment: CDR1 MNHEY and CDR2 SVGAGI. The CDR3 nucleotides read TGTGCCAGCAGTTACGCCGGGGCCTACGAGCAGTACTTC. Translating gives CASSYAGAYEQYF.

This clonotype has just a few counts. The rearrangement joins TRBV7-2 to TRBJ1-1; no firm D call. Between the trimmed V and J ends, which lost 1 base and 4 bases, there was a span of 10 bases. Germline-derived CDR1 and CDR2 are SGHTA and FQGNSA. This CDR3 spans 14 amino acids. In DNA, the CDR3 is TGTGCCAGCAGCTTAGAAGTAGTGGCCACTGAAGCTTTCTTT. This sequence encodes CASSLEVVATEAFF.

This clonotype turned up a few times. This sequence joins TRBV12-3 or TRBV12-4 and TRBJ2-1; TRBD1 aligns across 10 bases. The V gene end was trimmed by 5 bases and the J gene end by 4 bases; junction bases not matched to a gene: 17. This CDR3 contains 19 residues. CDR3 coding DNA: TGTGCCAGCAGTCGTAACCAGATTCACCGGGACAGGGGATACAATGAGCAGTTCTTC. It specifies CASSRNQIHRDRGYNEQFF.

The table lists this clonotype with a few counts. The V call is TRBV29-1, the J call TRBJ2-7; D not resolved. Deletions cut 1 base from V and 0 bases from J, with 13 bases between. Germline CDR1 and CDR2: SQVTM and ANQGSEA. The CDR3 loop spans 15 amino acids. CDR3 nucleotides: TGCAGCGTTGAAGGAGGCGGCGTTAGCTCCTACGAGCAGTACTTC. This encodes CSVEGGGVSSYEQYF.

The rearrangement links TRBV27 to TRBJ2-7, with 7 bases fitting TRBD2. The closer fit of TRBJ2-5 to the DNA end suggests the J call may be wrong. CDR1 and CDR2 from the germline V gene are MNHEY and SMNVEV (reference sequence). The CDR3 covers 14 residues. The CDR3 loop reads CASSEAGPLETQYF. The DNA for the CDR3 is TGTGCCAGCAGCGAAGCGGGACCCCTAGAGACCCAGTACTTC.

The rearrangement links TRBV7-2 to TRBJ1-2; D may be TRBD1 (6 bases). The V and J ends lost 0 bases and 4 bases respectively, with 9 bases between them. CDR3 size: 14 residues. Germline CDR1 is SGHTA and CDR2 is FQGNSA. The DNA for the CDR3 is TGTGCCAGCAGCTTAGCTACAGGGCCCTATGGCTACACCTTC. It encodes CASSLATGPYGYTF.

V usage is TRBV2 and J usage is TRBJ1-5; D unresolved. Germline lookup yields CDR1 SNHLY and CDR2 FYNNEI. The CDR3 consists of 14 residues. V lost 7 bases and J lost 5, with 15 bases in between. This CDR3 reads CASTGEGRHQPQHF. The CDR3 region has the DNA TGTGCCAGCACCGGGGAGGGCCGTCATCAGCCCCAGCATTTT.

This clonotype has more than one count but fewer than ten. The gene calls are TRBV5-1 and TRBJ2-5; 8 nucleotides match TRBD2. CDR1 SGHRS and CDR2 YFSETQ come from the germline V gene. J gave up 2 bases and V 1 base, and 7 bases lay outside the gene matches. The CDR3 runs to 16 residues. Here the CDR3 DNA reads TGCGCCAGCAGCTTGACCATACTAGCGGTGCAAGAGACCCAGTACTTC. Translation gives CASSLTILAVQETQYF. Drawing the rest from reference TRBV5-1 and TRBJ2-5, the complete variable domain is KAGVTQTPRYLIKTRGQQVTLSCSPISGHRSVSWYQQTPGQGLQFLFEYFSETQRNKGNFPGRFSGRQFSNSRSEMNVSTLELGDSALYLCASSLTILAVQETQYFGPGTRLLVL.

The CDR3 loop is CASSSVTGDTDTQYF. DNA of the CDR3: TGTGCCAGCTCTAGCGTGACGGGGGACACAGATACGCAGTATTTT. The chain has TRBV18 and TRBJ2-3, with D possibly matching TRBD2 (6 bases). Germline lookup yields CDR1 KGHSH and CDR2 LQKENI. This CDR3 region has 15 residues. With 6 bases removed from V and 2 bases from J, the gap between germline ends came to 15 bases.

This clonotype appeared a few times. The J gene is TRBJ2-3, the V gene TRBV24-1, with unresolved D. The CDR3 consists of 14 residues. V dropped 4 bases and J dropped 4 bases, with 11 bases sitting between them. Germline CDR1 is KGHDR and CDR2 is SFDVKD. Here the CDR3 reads CATSDSRSPDTQYF. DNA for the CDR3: TGTGCCACCAGTGACTCCCGCAGTCCAGATACGCAGTATTTT.

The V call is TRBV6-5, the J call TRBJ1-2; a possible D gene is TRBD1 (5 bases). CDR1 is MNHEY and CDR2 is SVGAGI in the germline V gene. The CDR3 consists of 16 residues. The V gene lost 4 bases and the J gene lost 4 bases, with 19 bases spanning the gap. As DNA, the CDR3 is TGTGCCAGCAGTTTGGCCCCGAGCCAGGGTCCCTATGGCTACACCTTC. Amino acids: CASSLAPSQGPYGYTF.

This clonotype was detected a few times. CDR3: CSGGLAQETQYF. The CDR3 DNA sequence: TGCAGCGGGGGACTAGCCCAAGAGACCCAGTACTTC. The rearrangement uses TRBV29-1 and TRBJ2-5; 9 bases are a match to TRBD2. There are 12 residues in the CDR3. The V segment lost 7 bases and the J segment 1 base; nucleotides outside the gene matches: 1. Per the germline V gene, CDR1 is SQVTM and CDR2 is ANQGSEA.

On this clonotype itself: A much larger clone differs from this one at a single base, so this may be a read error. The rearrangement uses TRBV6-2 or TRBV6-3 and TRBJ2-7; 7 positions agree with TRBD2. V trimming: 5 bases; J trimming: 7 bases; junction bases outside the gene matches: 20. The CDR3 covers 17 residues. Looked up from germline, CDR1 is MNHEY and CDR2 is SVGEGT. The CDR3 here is CASSSAGTMSGLNEQYF. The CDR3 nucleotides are TGTGCCAGCAGTAGTGCGGGGACTATGTCTGGGCTCAATGAGCAGTACTTC.

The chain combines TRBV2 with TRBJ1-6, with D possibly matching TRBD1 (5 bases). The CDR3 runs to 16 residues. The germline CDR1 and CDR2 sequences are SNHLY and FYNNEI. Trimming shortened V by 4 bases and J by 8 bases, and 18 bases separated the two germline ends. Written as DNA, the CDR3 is TGTGCCAGCAGTGGCCAGGGTTCCCGCTTCTATTCACCCCTCCACTTT. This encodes CASSGQGSRFYSPLHF. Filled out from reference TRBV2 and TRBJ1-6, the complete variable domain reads EPEVTQTPSHQVTQMGQEVILRCVPISNHLYFYWYRQILGQKVEFLVSFYNNEISEKSEIFDDQFSVERPDGSNFTLKIRSTKLEDSAMYFCASSGQGSRFYSPLHFGNGTRLTVT.

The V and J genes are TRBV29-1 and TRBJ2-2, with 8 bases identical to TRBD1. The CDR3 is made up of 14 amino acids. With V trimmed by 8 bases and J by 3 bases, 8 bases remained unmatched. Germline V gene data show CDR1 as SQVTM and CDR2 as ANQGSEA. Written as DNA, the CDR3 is TGCAGCACGTCAGGGGGCGCGGACACCGGGGAGCTGTTTTTT. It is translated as CSTSGGADTGELFF.

The CDR3 spells CASRGHLLAKNIQYF. The CDR3 DNA reads as TGTGCCAGCAGGGGACACCTTCTAGCCAAAAACATTCAGTACTTC. V is TRBV6-1 and J is TRBJ2-4, with D possibly TRBD1 on 6 matching bases. CDR1 and CDR2 from the germline V gene are MNHNS and SASEGT. V was clipped by 6 bases and J by 0 bases, with 12 bases between them. The CDR3 is 15 amino acids.